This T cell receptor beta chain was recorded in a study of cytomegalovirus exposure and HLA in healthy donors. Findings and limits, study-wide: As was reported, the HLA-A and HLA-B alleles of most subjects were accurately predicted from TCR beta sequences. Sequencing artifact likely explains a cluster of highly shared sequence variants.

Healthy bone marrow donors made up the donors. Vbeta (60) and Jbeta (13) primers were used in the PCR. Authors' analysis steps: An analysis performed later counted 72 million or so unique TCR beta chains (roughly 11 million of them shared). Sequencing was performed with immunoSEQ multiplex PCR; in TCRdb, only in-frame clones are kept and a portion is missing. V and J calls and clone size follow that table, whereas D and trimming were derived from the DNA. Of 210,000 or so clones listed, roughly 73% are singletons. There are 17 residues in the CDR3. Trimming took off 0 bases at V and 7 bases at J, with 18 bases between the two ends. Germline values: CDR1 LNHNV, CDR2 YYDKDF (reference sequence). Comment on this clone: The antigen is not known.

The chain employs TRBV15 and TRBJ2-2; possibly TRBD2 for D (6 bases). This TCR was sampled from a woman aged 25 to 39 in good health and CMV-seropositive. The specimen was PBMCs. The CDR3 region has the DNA TGTGCCACCAGCAGAGATATGGGGGGACTCCTCGGCGGGGAGCTGTTTTTT. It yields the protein CATSRDMGGLLGGELFF. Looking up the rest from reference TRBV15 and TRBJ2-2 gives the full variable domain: DAMVIQNPRYQVTQFGKPVTLSCSQTLNHNVMYWYQQKSSQAPKLLFHYYDKDFNNEADTPDNFQSRRPNTSFCFLDIRSPGLGDTAMYLCATSRDMGGLLGGELFFGEGSRLTVL.